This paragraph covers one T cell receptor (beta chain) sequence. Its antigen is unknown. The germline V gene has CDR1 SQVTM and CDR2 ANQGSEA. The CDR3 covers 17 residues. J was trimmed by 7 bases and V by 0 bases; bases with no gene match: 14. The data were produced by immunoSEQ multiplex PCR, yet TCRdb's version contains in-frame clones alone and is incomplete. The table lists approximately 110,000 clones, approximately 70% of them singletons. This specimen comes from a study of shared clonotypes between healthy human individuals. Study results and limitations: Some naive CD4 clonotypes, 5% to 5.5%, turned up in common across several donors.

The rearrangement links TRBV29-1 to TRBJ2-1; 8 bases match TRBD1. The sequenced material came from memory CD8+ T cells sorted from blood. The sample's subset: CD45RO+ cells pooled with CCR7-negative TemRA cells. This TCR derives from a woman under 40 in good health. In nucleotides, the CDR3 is TGCAGCGTTGAAGATCCGTACAACAGGGGGTCCTTTAATGAGCAGTTCTTC. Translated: CSVEDPYNRGSFNEQFF.